This note documents a single TCR beta chain sequence. The data originate from a study of blood T cell repertoires in COVID-19. Turning to the study itself: Whether acute or convalescent, the COVID-19 samples came from the United States, Italy and Spain. The cDNA or gDNA used as material had been derived from T cells, B-cell-depleted T cells, or PBMCs.

Adults between roughly 18 and 95 years of age took part from 20 to 25 US areas. Sequencing was performed with immunoSEQ multiplex PCR; in TCRdb, only in-frame clones are kept and a portion is missing. Of roughly 280,000 clones in the sample, roughly 86% were seen once. The V gene's germline CDR1 is SGHRS and CDR2 YFSETQ. Trimming took 4 bases from V and 9 from J; bases not matched to a gene: 8. This CDR3 comprises 14 residues. Sequenced sample: PBMCs or T cells enriched from blood (not recorded which). The genes are TRBV5-1 and TRBJ2-5, with 11 bases lining up with TRBD2. This TCR was recovered from a woman aged 55-70 years who had recovered from COVID-19. For the CDR3, the DNA is TGCGCCAGCAGCGACACTAGCGGGGGACCGTCCCAGTACTTC. It yields the protein CASSDTSGGPSQYF.